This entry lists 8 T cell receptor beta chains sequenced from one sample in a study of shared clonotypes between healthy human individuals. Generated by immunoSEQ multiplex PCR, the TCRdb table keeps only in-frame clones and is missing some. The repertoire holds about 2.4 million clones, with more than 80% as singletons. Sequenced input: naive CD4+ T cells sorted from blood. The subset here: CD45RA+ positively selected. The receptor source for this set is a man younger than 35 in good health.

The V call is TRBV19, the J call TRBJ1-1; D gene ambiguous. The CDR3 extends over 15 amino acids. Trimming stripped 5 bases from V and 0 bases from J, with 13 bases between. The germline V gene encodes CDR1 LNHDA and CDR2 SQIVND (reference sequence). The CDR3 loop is CASSAPGVMNTEAFF. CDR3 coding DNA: TGTGCCAGTAGTGCGCCAGGTGTCATGAACACTGAAGCTTTCTTT.

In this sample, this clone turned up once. The CDR3 reads CASSVPNELAKNIQYF. The CDR3 DNA reads as TGTGCCAGCAGCGTTCCAAACGAGTTAGCCAAAAACATTCAGTACTTC. This chain joins TRBV9 and TRBJ2-4; D gene unclear. Germline V gene data show CDR1 as SGDLS and CDR2 as YYNGEE. This CDR3 comprises 16 residues. V lost 2 bases and J 0 bases, leaving 12 bases between the germline ends.

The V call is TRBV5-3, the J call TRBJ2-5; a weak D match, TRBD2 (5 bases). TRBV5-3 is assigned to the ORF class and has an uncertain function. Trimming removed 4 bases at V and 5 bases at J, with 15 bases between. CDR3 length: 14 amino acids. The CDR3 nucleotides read TGTGCCAGAAGCACCGGACTGATGAGGGAGACCCAGTACTTC. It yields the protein CARSTGLMRETQYF.

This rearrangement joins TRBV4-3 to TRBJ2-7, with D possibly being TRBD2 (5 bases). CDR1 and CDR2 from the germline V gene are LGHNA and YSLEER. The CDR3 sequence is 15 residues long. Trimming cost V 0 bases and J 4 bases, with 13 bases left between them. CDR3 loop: CASSQEGSLAYEQYF. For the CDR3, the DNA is TGCGCCAGCAGCCAAGAGGGTTCCCTAGCTTACGAGCAGTACTTC.

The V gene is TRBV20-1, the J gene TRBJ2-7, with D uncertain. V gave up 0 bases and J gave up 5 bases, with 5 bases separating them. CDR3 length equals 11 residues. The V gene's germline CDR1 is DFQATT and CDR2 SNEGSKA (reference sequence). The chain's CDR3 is CSARDANEQYF. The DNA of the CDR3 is TGCAGTGCTAGAGACGCGAACGAGCAGTACTTC.

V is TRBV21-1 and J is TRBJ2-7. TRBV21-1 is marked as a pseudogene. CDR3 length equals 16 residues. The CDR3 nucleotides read TGTGCCAGCAGCAAAAAAGAAAGGGTTAGCTCCTACGAGCAGTACTTC. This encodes CASSKKERVSSYEQYF.

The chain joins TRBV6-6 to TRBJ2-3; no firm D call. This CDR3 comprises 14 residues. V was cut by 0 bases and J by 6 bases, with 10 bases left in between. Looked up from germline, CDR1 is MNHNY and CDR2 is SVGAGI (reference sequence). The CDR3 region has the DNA TGTGCCAGCAGTTACTCGCGGTGGAGTGATACGCAGTATTTT. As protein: CASSYSRWSDTQYF.

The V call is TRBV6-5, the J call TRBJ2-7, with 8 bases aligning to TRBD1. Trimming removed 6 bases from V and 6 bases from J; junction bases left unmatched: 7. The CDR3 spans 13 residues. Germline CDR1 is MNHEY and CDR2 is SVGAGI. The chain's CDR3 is CASRGQGAFEQYF. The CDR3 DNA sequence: TGTGCCAGCAGGGGGCAGGGGGCCTTCGAGCAGTACTTC.